This T cell receptor beta chain was documented in a study of T cell responses to AZD1222 COVID-19 vaccine. Study-wide findings and caveats: Among the donors, most were white British and more were female, and clonal diversity was possibly underestimated. Seropositivity was recorded at baseline in only five to seven AZD1222 recipients.

Generated by immunoSEQ multiplex PCR, the TCRdb table keeps only in-frame clones and is missing some. The sample carries 95,000 to 150,000 clones, 85% recorded once. About this clone: Its cognate antigen is unknown.

Germline V gives CDR1 LGHNA, CDR2 YNFKEQ. The CDR3 sequence is 18 residues long. Germline trimming cut 1 base from V and 3 bases from J; bases unmatched to any gene: 9. The TCR was taken from an adult who received the AZD1222 COVID-19 vaccine. V usage is TRBV4-2 and J usage is TRBJ2-3; 11 nucleotides line up with TRBD2. Sequenced here: peripheral blood, sampled 28 days after the second AZD1222 dose. The CDR3 nucleotides read TGTGCCAGCAGCCAAGTCGGGTTAGCGGGGGGGTTAACAGATACGCAGTATTTT. Amino acid sequence: CASSQVGLAGGLTDTQYF.